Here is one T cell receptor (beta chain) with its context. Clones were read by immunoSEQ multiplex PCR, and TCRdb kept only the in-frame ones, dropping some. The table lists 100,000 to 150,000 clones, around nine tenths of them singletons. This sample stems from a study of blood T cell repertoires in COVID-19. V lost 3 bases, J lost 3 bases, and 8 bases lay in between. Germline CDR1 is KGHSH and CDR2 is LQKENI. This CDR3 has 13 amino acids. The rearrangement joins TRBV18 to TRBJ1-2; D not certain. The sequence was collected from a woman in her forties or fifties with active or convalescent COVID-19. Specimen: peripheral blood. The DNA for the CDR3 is TGTGCCAGCTCACCGGGAGAGGACTATGGCTACACCTTC. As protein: CASSPGEDYGYTF.